One sample yielded the 9 T cell receptor beta chains listed below, sequenced in a study of cytomegalovirus exposure and HLA in healthy donors. Primers included in the PCR were 60 Vbeta and 13 Jbeta primers. TCRdb keeps only in-frame clones here, not all; method: immunoSEQ multiplex PCR. Seen here are approximately 90,000 clones, approximately 77% observed once, and the top ten hold 4.9%. Sequencing was performed on PBMCs. The source of these receptors is a woman between 35 and 50 years old in good health and CMV-seronegative.

The chain recombines TRBV7-2 with TRBJ2-1, with 13 bases fitting TRBD2. The CDR3 spans 16 residues. Germline V gene data show CDR1 as SGHTA and CDR2 as FQGNSA. V shed 5 bases and J 9 bases; nucleotides not matched to a gene: 10. The CDR3 reads CASSLPLAGGLGEQFF. CDR3 bases: TGTGCCAGCAGCCTACCACTAGCGGGGGGGCTGGGTGAGCAGTTCTTC.

The CDR3 DNA sequence: TGTGCCAGCAGCCTTGGGGACAGCAACTATGGCTACACCTTC. Residues: CASSLGDSNYGYTF. The chain uses TRBV14 and TRBJ1-2; 7 bases map to TRBD1. The CDR3 loop spans 14 amino acids. Germline V lookup: CDR1 SGHDN, CDR2 FVKESK. J lost 2 bases, V lost 4 bases, and 4 bases had no gene match.

The rearrangement links TRBV7-9 to TRBJ2-2; D possibly corresponds to TRBD2 (6 bases). The germline V and J ends were trimmed by 5 bases and 0 bases, with 19 bases remaining between them. This CDR3 is built from 18 residues. In germline, CDR1 is SEHNR, CDR2 FQNEAQ (reference sequence). CDR3 residues: CASSQAGRGRTNTGELFF. The CDR3 DNA follows: TGTGCCAGCAGCCAAGCTGGCCGGGGGAGAACGAACACCGGGGAGCTGTTTTTT.

Here the CDR3 reads CASSVSGSSTDTQYF. The CDR3 DNA sequence: TGTGCCAGCAGCGTAAGCGGATCTAGCACAGATACGCAGTATTTT. The chain links TRBV9 to TRBJ2-3; a possible D gene is TRBD2 (5 bases). V was pared by 1 base and J by 0 bases, with 9 bases between. Germline V gene lookup returns CDR1 SGDLS and CDR2 YYNGEE. The length of the CDR3 is 15 residues.

This chain uses TRBV7-9 with TRBJ2-5, with 7 bases that match TRBD1. Germline lookup yields CDR1 SEHNR and CDR2 FQNEAQ (reference sequence). CDR3 length: 15 residues. Unmatched junction bases numbered 8, after V lost 5 bases and J lost 2 bases. The CDR3: CASSPGDSSQETQYF. CDR3 DNA: TGTGCCAGCAGCCCCGGGGACAGTTCGCAAGAGACCCAGTACTTC.

This clone was seen only a few times. The rearrangement uses TRBV2 and TRBJ1-1; 7 nucleotides line up with TRBD1. Germline lookup yields CDR1 SNHLY and CDR2 FYNNEI. J lost 0 bases, V lost 4 bases, and 14 bases had no gene match. The CDR3 is 18 amino acids. CDR3 nucleotide sequence: TGTGCCAGCAGTGCGTTAACAACAGGGGAGAAATTGAACACTGAAGCTTTCTTT. Translating it yields CASSALTTGEKLNTEAFF.

The chain has TRBV7-9 and TRBJ2-3; possibly TRBD2 for D (6 bases). The CDR3 is 13 residues long. The V end lost 11 bases, the J end lost 1 base, and 13 bases lay between the germline ends. Per the germline V gene, CDR1 is SEHNR and CDR2 is FQNEAQ (reference sequence). The CDR3 sequence: CALEGGGTDTQYF. CDR3 DNA: TGTGCCCTAGAGGGAGGAGGCACAGATACGCAGTATTTT.

This rearrangement joins TRBV29-1 to TRBJ2-7; perhaps TRBD1 as D (5 bases). V dropped 4 bases and J dropped 1 base, with 8 bases sitting between them. Germline CDR1 reads SQVTM; CDR2 reads ANQGSEA. CDR3 length equals 12 residues. The CDR3 coding sequence is TGCAGCGTTGTCCCAGGGTCCTACGAGCAGTACTTC. The encoded protein is CSVVPGSYEQYF.

This chain uses TRBV18 with TRBJ2-1; TRBD2 is a possible D gene (5 bases). V lost 9 bases and J lost 7, with 19 bases in between. The germline V gene has CDR1 KGHSH and CDR2 LQKENI. The CDR3 is 14 amino acids. CDR3 amino acids: CASVGDWGINEQFF. CDR3 bases: TGTGCCAGTGTCGGGGATTGGGGTATAAATGAGCAGTTCTTC.